This T cell receptor (beta chain) was found in a study of CD8+ T cells in alopecia areata. For the study at large: Treated patients took oral tofacitinib at 5 to 10 mg twice daily. Points from the study as a whole: Researchers report lesional scalp, most notably alopecia totalis/universalis, outstripped normal scalp in clonality.

RNA, once extracted, was reverse transcribed into cDNA for use as the sequencing template. Generated by immunoSEQ multiplex PCR, the TCRdb table keeps only in-frame clones and is missing some. In the table there are about 200,000 clones, 55% to 70% of which are singletons. This clone was detected only a few times. The antigen is unknown. The treatment denotes: oral pan-JAK inhibitor, 5-10 mg twice daily. Germline loops: CDR1 SGDLS, CDR2 YYNGEE. This CDR3 has 17 residues. The ends were cut back, 3 bases at V and 0 bases at J, with 16 bases in the middle. The origin of this receptor is a human donor with alopecia areata. This material consisted of CD4+ T cells sorted from blood, taken at week 4, from a patient treated with tofacitinib. V is TRBV9 and J is TRBJ2-1; D tentatively fits TRBD1 or TRBD2 (5 bases each). The CDR3 nucleotides are TGTGCCAGCAGCGACCCGGGACCGTGGAGCTCCTACAATGAGCAGTTCTTC. Protein sequence: CASSDPGPWSSYNEQFF. Based on the CDR3 plus reference TRBV9 and TRBJ2-1, the full variable domain is DSGVTQTPKHLITATGQRVTLRCSPRSGDLSVYWYQQSLDQGLQFLIQYYNGEERAKGNILERFSAQQFPDLHSELNLSSLELGDSALYFCASSDPGPWSSYNEQFFGPGTRLTVL.